This T cell receptor beta chain stems from a study of blood T cell repertoires in COVID-19. Study in general: The origin of the acute and convalescent COVID-19 samples was the United States, Italy and Spain. The analysed material was cDNA or gDNA that came from T cells, B-cell-depleted T cells, or PBMCs.

While infection was still active, Seattle patients were enrolled and then followed longitudinally. Under the authors' procedure: From reference gene primer amplification, estimates of nucleated cell counts were derived. Sequenced by immunoSEQ multiplex PCR; TCRdb stores in-frame clones only, minus some. V and J calls and clone size are as listed in that table; D and trimming were resolved from the DNA. The sample shows 440,000 or so clones, around 91% of them seen only once. Germline loops: CDR1 SQVTM, CDR2 ANQGSEA. The V gene end was trimmed by 3 bases and the J gene end by 8 bases; junction bases not matched to a gene: 21. This CDR3 spans 17 amino acids.

The TCR originated in a woman aged 40 to 49 with COVID-19, enrolled during active disease. The sample was peripheral blood. This chain uses TRBV29-1 with TRBJ1-2, with 7 bases identical to TRBD1. CDR3 loop: CSVEQGLEGWDRSGYTF. Here the CDR3 DNA reads TGCAGCGTTGAGCAAGGGTTGGAAGGATGGGACAGAAGCGGCTACACCTTC. Full variable domain (rest looked up from reference TRBV29-1 and TRBJ1-2): SAVISQKPSRDICQRGTSLTIQCQVDSQVTMMFWYRQQPGQSLTLIATANQGSEATYESGFVIDKFPISRPNLTFSTLTVSNMSPEDSSIYLCSVEQGLEGWDRSGYTFGSGTRLTVV.